The source of this T cell receptor (beta chain) is a study of T-cell reconstitution after alpha-beta-depleted transplantation in children. Using unique molecular identifiers, the investigators prepared the TCRbeta library. MiXCR was run by TCRdb on the PCR reads, yielding one entry per CDR3 protein. The table includes under 750,000 distinct CDR3 sequences, 20% to 25% detected once. Germline CDR1 is SQVTM and CDR2 is ANQGSEA. V was cut by 7 bases and J by 8 bases, with 15 bases left in between. The CDR3 has 12 amino acids. J is TRBJ2-1 and V is TRBV29-1; D is unclear. Here the sequenced sample was PBMCs, mostly from graft donor cells, taken 360 days after TCRalphabeta/CD19-depleted stem cell transplant. This TCR was recovered from a boy under two years old who had a stem cell transplant for acute myeloid leukemia, so the T cells may come from the graft donor. CDR3 DNA sequence: TGCAGCGCCGGACGAGCCGACGATGAGCAGTTCTTC. Translating it yields CSAGRADDEQFF.